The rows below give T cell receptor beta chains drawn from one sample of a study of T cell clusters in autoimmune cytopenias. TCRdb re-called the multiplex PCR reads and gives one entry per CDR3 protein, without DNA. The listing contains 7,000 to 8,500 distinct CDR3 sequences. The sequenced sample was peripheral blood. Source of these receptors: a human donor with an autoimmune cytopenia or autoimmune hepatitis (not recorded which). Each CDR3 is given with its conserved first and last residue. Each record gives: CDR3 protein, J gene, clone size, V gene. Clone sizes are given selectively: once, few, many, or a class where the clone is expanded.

CASSYSMSLAGEETQYF TRBJ2-5 medium-sized TRBV6-6
CASRLDIQTGANVLTF TRBJ2-6 - TRBV5-6
CASTTSILQPQHF TRBJ1-5 - TRBV28
CASSYSAGLNTEAFF TRBJ1-1 medium-sized TRBV6-5
CASSPGLVTGELFF TRBJ2-2 - TRBV18
CASSLEGDGYTF TRBJ1-2 medium-sized TRBV11-2
CASSQTGTGSRTEAFF TRBJ1-1 - TRBV5-4
CASSLAVGDSYEQYF TRBJ2-7 - TRBV5-5
CAWSVVVGRETQYF TRBJ2-5 medium-sized TRBV30
CASRDREWGEKLFF TRBJ1-4 - TRBV12-3/TRBV12-4
CASSEQGRGGDEQFF TRBJ2-1 - TRBV7-3
CASSLAGTGYGYTF TRBJ1-2 medium-sized TRBV27
CASSFQANTEAFF TRBJ1-1 - TRBV6-1
CSAKGRYNQPQHF TRBJ1-5 - TRBV20-1
CASSLIGRGRSPLHF TRBJ1-6 - TRBV7-3
CASTEHYSPGLATDNEQFF TRBJ2-1 - TRBV13
CASSQTRENSYNEQFF TRBJ2-1 - TRBV18
CASRLPGLAGGPTTNNEQFF TRBJ2-1 - TRBV10-2
CASSYRGLAGQGSDTQYF TRBJ2-3 - TRBV4-1
CASSIRELQETQYF TRBJ2-5 - TRBV6-6
CASSLNGAQLNQPQHF TRBJ1-5 - TRBV27
CASSTTLASSYEQYF TRBJ2-7 - TRBV12-3/TRBV12-4
CASSFPGEYEQYF TRBJ2-7 medium-sized TRBV11-2
CASSLRRSSGHSSYNEQFF TRBJ2-1 medium-sized TRBV7-2
CASSERGGQYNEQFF TRBJ2-1 - TRBV6-1
CASSFRAKGANTGELFF TRBJ2-2 - TRBV7-9
CASSLDPEPNYGYTF TRBJ1-2 medium-sized TRBV7-2
CAISGGTPNVYEQYF TRBJ2-7 - TRBV10-3
CASSSQGFLNEQFF TRBJ2-1 - TRBV28
CASSFPGKDTGELFF TRBJ2-2 - TRBV28
CASSLSSGWGGTDTQYF TRBJ2-3 - TRBV18
CASSSTAEVFYEQYF TRBJ2-7 - TRBV6-1
CSAPGADTQYF TRBJ2-3 - TRBV20-1
CSARAGTAKNIQYF TRBJ2-4 - TRBV20-1
CASSLGFGDNEQFF TRBJ2-1 medium-sized TRBV7-9
CASSLDRAGYGYTF TRBJ1-2 - TRBV5-1
CSARGENTEAFF TRBJ1-1 - TRBV20-1
CASSVGLAENQPQHF TRBJ1-5 - TRBV6-1
CASSLQGNYGYTF TRBJ1-2 - TRBV6-5
CASASSNEQFF TRBJ2-1 - TRBV6-2/TRBV6-3
CASSSNRDRGRETQYF TRBJ2-5 medium-sized TRBV7-2